This entry concerns a single T cell receptor (beta chain). The data derive from a study of T cells expressing NK-cell markers. Turning to the study itself: Repertoires of TCR beta were obtained from T cells sorted as CD3+CD56+NKG2C+, CD3+CD56+NKG2C- and CD3+CD56-NKG2C+. Among the eight sequenced donors, seven tested HCMV-seropositive and one tested seronegative.

TCRdb reprocessed the 5' RACE reads, keeping one entry per CDR3 protein, no DNA. Recorded for this sample: about 460,000 distinct CDR3 sequences. This clonotype was sampled from a woman aged 45-65 years in good health. The source material was blood T cells: a sorted CD56 or NKG2C T cell subset, CD4+ or CD8+ T cells, or bulk PBMC T cells (not recorded which).

This chain's CDR3 is CASSFERDRDEQFF. This chain connects TRBV5-4 to TRBJ2-1; TCRdb's D call of TRBD1 is untestable without DNA. This CDR3 has 14 amino acids. The germline gives CDR1 SGHNT, CDR2 YYREEE (reference sequence).